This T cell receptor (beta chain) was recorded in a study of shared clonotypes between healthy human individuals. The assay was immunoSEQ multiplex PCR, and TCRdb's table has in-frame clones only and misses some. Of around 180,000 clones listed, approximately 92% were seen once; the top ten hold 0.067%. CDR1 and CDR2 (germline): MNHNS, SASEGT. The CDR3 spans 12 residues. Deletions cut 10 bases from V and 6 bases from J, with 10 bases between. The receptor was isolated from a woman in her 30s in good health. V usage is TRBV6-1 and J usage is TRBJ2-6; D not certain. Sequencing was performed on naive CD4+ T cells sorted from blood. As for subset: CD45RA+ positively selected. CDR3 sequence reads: CATVRVANVLTF. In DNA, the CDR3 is TGTGCCACCGTAAGGGTGGCCAACGTCCTGACTTTC.